This entry lists 14 T cell receptor beta chains sequenced from one sample in a study of technical replicates of blood from a handful of donors (dated by TCRdb to about 2017). Preparation of the library involved the immunoSEQ multiplex PCR assay. TCRdb re-hosts the immuneACCESS table, in-frame sequences only. Its copies lack some clones; in the studies checked, an unresolved V gene accounts for under half of them, and the cause for the rest is not known. Recorded for this sample are over 55,000 clones; around 92% of them occurred a single time. The ten largest clones take up about 3.9% of the sample. Sequenced input: PBMCs. The receptors come from a human donor in good health. Some clones in this sample may be carry-over from other donors' samples.

Comments on this clone: Distinct nucleotide sequences in the sample also encode this CDR3. The chain is built from TRBV2 and TRBJ1-2; possible D gene TRBD1, 6 bases. V was shortened by 3 bases and J by 2 bases, with 7 bases between the two germline ends. Germline assignment: CDR1 SNHLY and CDR2 FYNNEI. There are 13 residues in the CDR3. Written as DNA, the CDR3 is TGTGCCAGCAGTGAGCAGGGGAACTATGGCTACACCTTC. It encodes CASSEQGNYGYTF.

The chain has TRBV5-1 and TRBJ2-1; perhaps TRBD2 as D (6 bases). V was shortened by 0 bases and J by 0 bases, with 7 bases between the two germline ends. Germline V CDR1 and CDR2: SGHRS, YFSETQ. The CDR3 loop spans 15 amino acids. CDR3 region: CASSLDGSSYNEQFF. The CDR3, as DNA: TGCGCCAGCAGCTTGGACGGGAGCTCCTACAATGAGCAGTTCTTC. Full variable domain (missing parts from reference TRBV5-1 and TRBJ2-1): KAGVTQTPRYLIKTRGQQVTLSCSPISGHRSVSWYQQTPGQGLQFLFEYFSETQRNKGNFPGRFSGRQFSNSRSEMNVSTLELGDSALYLCASSLDGSSYNEQFFGPGTRLTVL.

In DNA, the CDR3 is TGCGCCAGCTCCTCACCCGGGGGAAATGAGCAGTTCTTC. This translates into CASSSPGGNEQFF. The chain carries TRBV5-1 and TRBJ2-1; D is perhaps TRBD2 (6 bases). V was cut by 7 bases and J by 7 bases, with 15 bases left in between. CDR1 is SGHRS, CDR2 YFSETQ, per germline. The CDR3 covers 13 residues.

The chain joins TRBV2 to TRBJ2-7; maybe TRBD1 (6 bases). Trimming removed 5 bases at V and 6 bases at J, with 8 bases between. CDR1 and CDR2 from the germline V gene are SNHLY and FYNNEI. The CDR3 extends over 11 amino acids. In DNA, the CDR3 is TGTGCCAGCAGTCAGGGGCGCGAGCAGTACTTC. It translates to CASSQGREQYF.

The chain uses TRBV7-8 and TRBJ1-1, with 7 positions matching TRBD1. In germline, CDR1 is SGHVS, CDR2 FQNEAQ. There are 16 residues in the CDR3. V lost 5 bases and J lost 0; bases outside the gene matches: 9. The CDR3, as DNA: TGTGCCAGCAGCCGACGGGACAGCCCTATGAACACTGAAGCTTTCTTT. Residues: CASSRRDSPMNTEAFF.

The J gene is TRBJ2-5, the V gene TRBV7-9; D ambiguous. This CDR3 has 13 residues. The V end lost 0 bases, the J end lost 3 bases, and 5 bases lay between the germline ends. Germline V gene data show CDR1 as SEHNR and CDR2 as FQNEAQ (reference sequence). CDR3 sequence: CASSLAPEETQYF. The CDR3, as DNA: TGTGCCAGCAGCTTAGCTCCCGAAGAGACCCAGTACTTC. Supplemented by reference TRBV7-9 and TRBJ2-5, the full variable domain reads DTGVSQNPRHKITKRGQNVTFRCDPISEHNRLYWYRQTLGQGPEFLTYFQNEAQLEKSRLLSDRFSAERPKGSFSTLEIQRTEQGDSAMYLCASSLAPEETQYFGPGTRLLVL.

This clone turned up a few times. The chain has TRBV29-1 and TRBJ1-1; D not certain. Germline values: CDR1 SQVTM, CDR2 ANQGSEA. This CDR3 is built from 11 residues. V was trimmed by 3 bases and J by 10 bases, leaving 12 bases between them. The CDR3 DNA follows: TGCAGCGTTGATAACCCCCGGGGAGCTTTCTTT. It specifies CSVDNPRGAFF. Variable domain in full (rest from reference TRBV29-1 and TRBJ1-1): SAVISQKPSRDICQRGTSLTIQCQVDSQVTMMFWYRQQPGQSLTLIATANQGSEATYESGFVIDKFPISRPNLTFSTLTVSNMSPEDSSIYLCSVDNPRGAFFGQGTRLTVV.

This clone was detected a few times. The J gene is TRBJ2-7, the V gene TRBV14; D is possibly TRBD2 (5 bases). V was clipped by 0 bases and J by 3 bases, with 12 bases between them. CDR1 is SGHDN and CDR2 is FVKESK in the germline V gene. The CDR3 runs to 15 residues. In DNA, the CDR3 is TGTGCCAGCAGCCAAGATTTACTAGTTGACTACGAGCAGTACTTC. Translated: CASSQDLLVDYEQYF.

The genes are TRBV18 and TRBJ2-2, with TRBD2 matching over 12 bases. After removal of 0 bases from V and 2 bases from J, the junction contained 1 base not matched to a gene. Per germline, CDR1 KGHSH and CDR2 LQKENI. The CDR3 runs to 17 residues. This chain's CDR3 is CASSPPTSGGNTGELFF. CDR3 in DNA: TGTGCCAGCTCACCACCGACTAGCGGGGGCAACACCGGGGAGCTGTTTTTT.

The chain uses TRBV7-7 and TRBJ2-7; no clear D. Trimming took off 0 bases at V and 6 bases at J, with 9 bases between the two ends. This CDR3 has 13 residues. CDR1 SSHAT and CDR2 FNYEAQ come from the germline V gene (reference sequence). The CDR3 is CASSLAGSGEQYF. In DNA, the CDR3 is TGTGCCAGCAGCTTAGCTGGCTCTGGCGAGCAGTACTTC.

The chain joins TRBV6-6 to TRBJ1-4; 9 bases align to TRBD1. V shed 6 bases and J 7 bases; nucleotides not matched to a gene: 6. The germline V gene has CDR1 MNHNY and CDR2 SVGAGI (reference sequence). This CDR3 region has 14 residues. CDR3 sequence (DNA): TGTGCCAGCAGCACCGGACAGGGGCTTGAAAAACTGTTTTTT. Translating gives CASSTGQGLEKLFF.

This rearrangement joins TRBV6-6 to TRBJ1-5; a weak D match, TRBD1 (6 bases). Trimming pared 8 bases from V and 5 bases from J, leaving 13 bases between. In germline, CDR1 is MNHNY, CDR2 SVGAGI (reference sequence). The CDR3 runs 13 residues. CDR3 bases: TGTGCCAGCTGTAACAGGGACGATCAGCCCCAGCATTTT. Amino acid sequence: CASCNRDDQPQHF.

J is TRBJ2-7 and V is TRBV5-4; 7 positions match TRBD1. The CDR3 has 15 residues. CDR1 and CDR2 (germline): SGHNT, YYREEE (reference sequence). The V segment lost 4 bases and the J segment 5 bases; nucleotides outside the gene matches: 12. Written as DNA, the CDR3 is TGTGCCAGCAGCCCCTGGACAGGTGTAAAAGACGAGCAGTACTTC. This encodes CASSPWTGVKDEQYF. The full variable domain, its missing parts supplied by reference TRBV5-4 and TRBJ2-7, is ETGVTQSPTHLIKTRGQQVTLRCSSQSGHNTVSWYQQALGQGPQFIFQYYREEENGRGNFPPRFSGLQFPNYSSELNVNALELDDSALYLCASSPWTGVKDEQYFGPGTRLTVT.

This clone was seen a single time. The CDR3 sequence is CARTMSAGGGDTQYF. CDR3 nucleotide sequence: TGTGCACGTACGATGTCGGCGGGGGGGGGAGATACGCAGTATTTT. The rearrangement links TRBV30 to TRBJ2-3, with 9 positions matching TRBD2. Germline lookup yields CDR1 GTSNPN and CDR2 SVGIG (reference sequence). The CDR3 totals 15 residues.